Listed below are T cell receptor beta chains from one sample, sequenced in a study of spatial heterogeneity in lung cancer. TCRdb reprocessed the 5' RACE reads with MiXCR, giving one entry per CDR3 protein. Of 40,000 to 45,000 distinct CDR3 sequences in the sample, approximately 22% were seen once. This sample comprised PBMCs, obtained at follow-up. These TCRs come from a female donor with early-stage non-small cell lung cancer. CDR3s include the opening cysteine and the closing phenylalanine or tryptophan. A D gene is named only where the DNA matches it firmly. A row's size may be missing; if present it is once, few, many or a size class.

>NA|TRBV12-3/TRBV12-4|TRBJ2-6|NA
CASLLASGANVLTF
TGTGCCAGCTTACTCGCCTCTGGGGCCAACGTCCTGACTTTC
>TRBD2|TRBV20-1|TRBJ2-7|many
CSALASGTYEQYF
TGCAGTGCTTTGGCTAGCGGGACCTACGAGCAGTACTTC
>NA|TRBV7-9|TRBJ2-5|few
CASSFSGEETQYF
TGTGCCAGCAGCTTTTCTGGTGAAGAGACCCAGTACTTC
>NA|TRBV28|TRBJ2-1|few
CASTEPGIPRHGQFF
TGTGCCAGCACCGAACCAGGGATCCCTAGGCACGGGCAGTTCTTC
>NA|TRBV5-4|TRBJ1-2|few
CASSYKGYLYGYTF
TGTGCCAGCAGCTACAAAGGGTACCTCTATGGCTACACCTTC
>TRBD2|TRBV7-9|TRBJ2-2|NA
CASSPGLAGGPAGELFF
TGTGCCAGCAGCCCCGGACTAGCGGGAGGGCCGGCCGGGGAGCTGTTTTTT
>NA|TRBV6-2/TRBV6-3|TRBJ2-2|few
CASQGRGITGELFF
TGTGCCAGCCAAGGACGGGGGATCACCGGGGAGCTGTTTTTT
>NA|TRBV25-1|TRBJ1-5|many
CASRTGTFNQPQHF
TGTGCCAGCAGAACCGGGACATTCAATCAGCCCCAGCATTTT
>TRBD1|TRBV7-8|TRBJ1-4|few
CASSDWGQDEEKLFF
TGTGCCAGCAGTGACTGGGGACAGGACGAAGAAAAACTGTTTTTT
>NA|TRBV5-1|TRBJ1-1|few
CASSDLTLEAFF
TGCGCCAGCAGCGACCTAACACTTGAAGCTTTCTTT
>NA|TRBV20-1|TRBJ1-1|few
CSVWGNTEAFF
TGCAGTGTTTGGGGGAACACTGAAGCTTTCTTT
>NA|TRBV7-2|TRBJ2-3|NA
CASSYGRGDTQYF
TGTGCCAGCAGCTACGGGAGAGGGGATACGCAGTATTTT
>NA|TRBV19|TRBJ1-1|NA
CASSIASARTEAFF
TGTGCCAGTAGTATAGCATCAGCGCGGACTGAAGCTTTCTTT
>NA|TRBV15|TRBJ2-2|many
CATSPGTYVTGELFF
TGTGCCACCAGCCCCGGGACGTACGTCACCGGGGAGCTGTTTTTT
>TRBD1|TRBV25-1|TRBJ2-1|NA
CASSAGQGFFNEQFF
TGTGCCAGCAGTGCCGGACAGGGGTTTTTCAATGAGCAGTTCTTC
>TRBD2|TRBV15|TRBJ2-4|NA
CATSRLREGNIQYF
TGTGCCACCAGCAGGCTCAGGGAGGGCAACATTCAGTACTTC
>NA|TRBV12-3/TRBV12-4|TRBJ1-3|many
CASSHSGNTIYF
TGTGCCAGCAGCCACTCTGGAAACACCATATATTTT
>NA|TRBV14|TRBJ1-1|few
CASSASMNTEAFF
TGTGCCAGCAGCGCCTCTATGAACACTGAAGCTTTCTTT
>TRBD1|TRBV12-3/TRBV12-4|TRBJ2-5|NA
CASSFAQGARETQYF
TGTGCCAGCAGTTTTGCACAGGGGGCTCGGGAGACCCAGTACTTC
>TRBD2|TRBV2|TRBJ2-1|few
CASRKLAGSYNEQFF
TGTGCCAGCAGAAAGCTAGCGGGCTCCTACAATGAGCAGTTCTTC
>TRBD1|TRBV14|TRBJ1-2|few
CASSRGQGADYGYTF
TGTGCCAGCAGCAGGGGACAGGGGGCGGACTATGGCTACACCTTC
>TRBD2|TRBV29-1|TRBJ2-5|many
CSVGDLAGGGQTQYF
TGCAGCGTTGGGGACCTAGCGGGAGGCGGACAGACCCAGTACTTC
>NA|TRBV27|TRBJ1-4|few
CASSPTTPQIATNEKLFF
TGTGCCAGCAGTCCTACTACCCCTCAGATTGCAACTAATGAAAAACTGTTTTTT
>NA|TRBV29-1|TRBJ1-1|many
CSVEGFGGGTEAFF
TGCAGCGTTGAAGGGTTCGGGGGCGGCACTGAAGCTTTCTTT
>NA|TRBV29-1|TRBJ1-5|NA
CSVGTPYSNQPQHF
TGCAGCGTGGGAACACCGTATAGCAATCAGCCCCAGCATTTT
>TRBD1|TRBV19|TRBJ1-2|many
CASSKTGVNYGYTF
TGTGCCAGTAGTAAAACAGGGGTCAACTATGGCTACACCTTC
>NA|TRBV7-7|TRBJ2-1|many
CASSLALVDNENEQFF
TGTGCTAGCAGCTTAGCGTTAGTAGACAATGAGAATGAGCAGTTCTTC
>NA|TRBV10-1|TRBJ2-1|few
CASSDPGRVSNEQFF
TGCGCCAGCAGTGACCCGGGACGGGTTTCCAATGAGCAGTTCTTC
>NA|TRBV6-5|TRBJ2-7|many
CATRQGLYEQYF
TGTGCCACCAGACAGGGACTCTACGAGCAGTACTTC
>NA|TRBV19|TRBJ1-1|few
CASSIGWVSGAFF
TGTGCCAGTAGTATAGGTTGGGTAAGTGGAGCTTTCTTT
>NA|TRBV5-1|TRBJ1-2|few
CASSLFVAGDGYTF
TGCGCCAGCAGCTTGTTTGTGGCAGGGGATGGCTACACCTTC
>NA|TRBV20-1|TRBJ1-3|many
CSAPGQPSSGNTIYF
TGCAGTGCTCCAGGACAGCCGAGCTCTGGAAACACCATATATTTT
>NA|TRBV29-1|TRBJ2-2|many
CSVVWVSTRTGELFF
TGCAGCGTTGTATGGGTCAGCACAAGGACCGGGGAGCTGTTTTTT
>NA|TRBV28|TRBJ1-2|NA
CASSAERYGYTF
TGTGCCAGCAGTGCCGAGAGATATGGCTACACCTTC
>TRBD2|TRBV6-5|TRBJ2-1|NA
CASSYSYPSSGSINEQFF
TGTGCCAGCAGTTACTCGTACCCTTCTAGCGGGAGTATAAATGAGCAGTTCTTC
>NA|TRBV25-1|TRBJ2-3|many
CASSGYTDTQYF
TGTGCCAGCAGTGGTTACACAGATACGCAGTATTTT
>TRBD1|TRBV12-5|TRBJ2-3|medium-sized
CASAPGDRSTDTQYF
TGTGCTAGTGCCCCAGGGGACAGGAGCACAGATACGCAGTATTTT
>TRBD1|TRBV5-4|TRBJ2-6|many
CAGGTGGTSGANVLTF
TGTGCCGGCGGGACAGGGGGCACCTCTGGGGCCAACGTCCTGACTTTC
>NA|TRBV12-5|TRBJ1-2|medium-sized
CASGLDNYGYTF
TGTGCTAGTGGTTTGGATAACTATGGCTACACCTTC
>TRBD2|TRBV6-6|TRBJ2-3|NA
CASRGGRTDTQYF
TGTGCCAGCAGGGGGGGGAGGACAGATACGCAGTATTTT
>NA|TRBV7-2|TRBJ2-3|many
CASSSGGHSSTDTQYF
TGTGCCAGCAGCTCCGGAGGGCATTCTAGCACAGATACGCAGTATTTT
>TRBD2|TRBV19|TRBJ2-3|NA
CASSTTSGSTDTQYF
TGTGCCAGTAGTACAACTAGCGGGAGCACAGATACGCAGTATTTT
>TRBD1|TRBV28|TRBJ2-3|NA
CASGQGATDTQYF
TGTGCCAGTGGACAGGGGGCAACAGATACGCAGTATTTT
>NA|TRBV15|TRBJ1-6|NA
CATSRDGGLAEHSPLHF
TGTGCCACCAGCAGAGATGGTGGGTTGGCTGAACATTCACCCCTCCACTTT
>TRBD2|TRBV11-2|TRBJ2-1|NA
CASSSPAGVYEQFF
TGTGCCAGCAGCTCCCCAGCGGGAGTTTATGAGCAGTTCTTC
>TRBD1|TRBV5-6|TRBJ1-5|NA
CASSLAGQGYGQPQHF
TGTGCCAGCAGCTTGGCGGGACAGGGGTATGGACAGCCCCAGCATTTT
>NA|TRBV7-2|TRBJ2-7|NA
CASSRTGTTFEQYF
TGTGCCAGCAGCCGAACCGGGACAACCTTTGAGCAGTACTTC
>TRBD2|TRBV4-1|TRBJ2-2|many
CASSHRTSGRAKVRAGELFF
TGCGCCAGCAGCCACCGGACTAGCGGGAGGGCCAAGGTACGGGCCGGGGAGCTGTTTTTT
>NA|TRBV28|TRBJ2-2|few
CASSLSLGSGELFF
TGTGCCAGCAGTTTAAGTTTAGGTTCCGGGGAGCTGTTTTTT
>NA|TRBV9|TRBJ2-5|many
CASSLSSVETQYF
TGTGCCAGCAGCCTCTCTAGCGTGGAGACCCAGTACTTC
>TRBD1|TRBV2|TRBJ1-1|once
CASGRDSIMNTEAFF
TGTGCCAGCGGTAGGGACAGTATTATGAACACTGAAGCTTTCTTT
>TRBD1|TRBV6-5|TRBJ2-7|NA
CASTQGATGEQYF
TGTGCCAGCACCCAGGGGGCCACTGGGGAGCAGTACTTC